This T cell receptor (beta chain) was sequenced for a study of beta chain features in type 1 diabetes. Turning to the study itself: Healthy donors and patients showed comparable age, gender and cell yields. Analysis included 107,917,701 sorted cells drawn from all samples.

Blood was drawn once from each donor into heparinised tubes. The draws averaged around 0.12 L. cDNA synthesis used the whole RNA isolate, giving expressed TCRB sequences. Assay used: immunoSEQ multiplex PCR; TCRdb lists only in-frame clones, some missing. The sample carries 550,000 to 850,000 clones, 10% to 15% recorded once. This clone was picked up a small number of times. Its antigen is still unknown. Germline loops: CDR1 SGDLS, CDR2 YYNGEE. V dropped 0 bases and J dropped 6 bases, with 13 bases sitting between them. This CDR3 spans 15 amino acids. Study findings and constraints: An over-representation of cells with high TCR expression could result from cDNA sequencing. Researchers report that Type 1 diabetes patients had moderately but significantly shorter TCRB CDR3s across all four CD4+ subsets.

Material: naive CD4+ T cells from blood. The V call is TRBV9, the J call TRBJ2-1; the D gene is possibly TRBD2 (7 bases). The TCR was taken from a young man with type 1 diabetes. DNA for the CDR3: TGTGCCAGCAGCGTAGAGGGGGGGACGTCCAATGAGCAGTTCTTC. Translation gives CASSVEGGTSNEQFF.